A selection of T cell receptor beta chains follows, all from one sample in a study of blood T cell repertoires in COVID-19. Some clones are missing from TCRdb's copy, which holds only in-frame ones; the method was immunoSEQ multiplex PCR. The repertoire holds approximately 150,000 clones, with about four fifths as singletons. Sequencing was done on a sample of peripheral blood. The receptors come from a man in his sixties with active or convalescent COVID-19. Each CDR3 is given with its conserved first and last residue. The D gene is left open where the match is weak. Rows may omit the clone size; those that give it use once, few, many or a size class.

j_call d_call v_call clone_size cdr3_aa cdr3_nt
TRBJ1-4 - TRBV5-1 few CASSLDGFNEKLFF TGCGCCAGCAGCTTGGACGGTTTTAATGAAAAACTGTTTTTT
TRBJ2-5 TRBD1 TRBV4-1 once CASSQLMGQLETQYF TGCGCCAGCAGCCAACTCATGGGACAGCTAGAGACCCAGTACTTC
TRBJ1-5 - TRBV7-9 - CASSYPDQPQHF TGTGCCAGCAGCTATCCGGATCAGCCCCAGCATTTT
TRBJ2-1 - TRBV21-1 once CASSKIRPGGFGYNEQFF TGTGCCAGCAGCAAAATTAGACCGGGGGGGTTCGGCTACAATGAGCAGTTCTTC
TRBJ2-5 TRBD2 TRBV2 - CASRGVAGGSETQYF TGTGCCAGCAGGGGGGTAGCGGGAGGTTCTGAGACCCAGTACTTC
TRBJ2-5 - TRBV7-9 - CASSLNGVDETQYF TGTGCCAGCAGCTTAAACGGGGTGGACGAGACCCAGTACTTC
TRBJ2-1 TRBD2 TRBV2 - CASSRAGLAGVGEQFF TGTGCCAGCAGCCGCGCGGGACTAGCGGGGGTAGGTGAGCAGTTCTTC
TRBJ1-5 TRBD1 TRBV6-6 - CASSFDRGPENQPQHF TGTGCCAGCAGTTTTGACAGGGGGCCGGAAAATCAGCCCCAGCATTTT
TRBJ1-3 - TRBV10-3 - CAISEYGDTIYF TGTGCCATCAGTGAGTACGGGGACACCATATATTTT
TRBJ1-1 - TRBV10-2 - CASSESTWMNTEAFF TGCGCCAGCAGTGAGTCGACATGGATGAACACTGAAGCTTTCTTT
TRBJ1-6 - TRBV15 - CATSIYSSNSPLHF TGTGCCACCAGCATCTACAGCAGTAATTCACCCCTCCACTTT
TRBJ2-1 TRBD2 TRBV6-2/TRBV6-3 few CASSSGTSGINEQFF TGTGCCAGCAGTTCCGGGACTAGCGGGATCAATGAGCAGTTCTTC
TRBJ1-6 - TRBV4-1 - CASSHPRGTFSSYNSPLHF TGCGCCAGCAGCCACCCCCGGGGAACTTTCAGCTCCTATAATTCACCCCTCCACTTT
TRBJ1-5 - TRBV6-6 - CASTRQSNQPQHF TGTGCCAGCACTAGACAGAGCAATCAGCCCCAGCATTTT
TRBJ2-5 TRBD1 TRBV3-1/TRBV3-2 - CASSQVGRGPVQETQYF TGTGCCAGCAGCCAAGTGGGCAGGGGGCCCGTCCAAGAGACCCAGTACTTC
TRBJ2-2 - TRBV27 - CASSWQNTGELFF TGTGCCAGCAGTTGGCAGAACACCGGGGAGCTGTTTTTT
TRBJ1-6 - TRBV7-6 - CASSAQQDSPLHF TGTGCCAGCAGCGCTCAACAGGATTCACCCCTCCACTTT
TRBJ2-1 TRBD1 TRBV10-1 - CASSEAGGEYNEQFF TGCGCCAGCAGCGAAGCAGGGGGCGAATACAATGAGCAGTTCTTC
TRBJ2-2 TRBD2 TRBV4-1 - CASRPAGVPGTGELFF TGCGCCAGCAGGCCAGCGGGGGTGCCGGGGACCGGGGAGCTGTTTTTT
TRBJ2-3 TRBD2 TRBV5-1 - CASSQRGTSGREGAQYF TGCGCCAGCAGCCAACGCGGGACTAGCGGGAGGGAAGGTGCGCAGTATTTT
TRBJ2-5 - TRBV3-1/TRBV3-2 - CASSQWTVNRQETQYF TGTGCCAGCAGCCAATGGACAGTAAATCGACAAGAGACCCAGTACTTC
TRBJ2-7 - TRBV28 once CASTSTGVAYEQYF TGTGCCAGCACCTCCACGGGGGTAGCCTACGAGCAGTACTTC
TRBJ2-2 - TRBV29-1 - CSVWPGTGELFF TGCAGCGTTTGGCCAGGAACCGGGGAGCTGTTTTTT
TRBJ2-3 - TRBV10-3 - CAISESAGTDTQYF TGTGCCATCAGTGAGTCGGCCGGCACAGATACGCAGTATTTT
TRBJ2-1 - TRBV6-6 - CASSLELGTVTYNEQFF TGTGCCAGCAGTCTCGAACTTGGAACAGTAACCTACAATGAGCAGTTCTTC
TRBJ1-2 - TRBV27 - CASSFRVNYGYTF TGTGCCAGCAGTTTCCGGGTAAACTATGGCTACACCTTC
TRBJ1-5 - TRBV4-1 - CASSQDRGSMGNQPQHF TGCGCCAGCAGCCAAGATAGAGGGTCGATGGGCAATCAGCCCCAGCATTTT
TRBJ2-6 - TRBV14 many CASSQDGTGANVLTF TGTGCCAGCAGCCAAGACGGTACTGGGGCCAACGTCCTGACTTTC
TRBJ1-1 TRBD1 TRBV7-9 few CASSLGQGEAFF TGTGCCAGCAGCTTGGGACAGGGAGAAGCTTTCTTT
TRBJ1-1 TRBD1 TRBV11-3 - CASSQQGVGTEAFF TGTGCCAGCAGCCAACAGGGGGTAGGTACTGAAGCTTTCTTT
TRBJ1-1 TRBD1 TRBV10-1 - CASSGQGVSEAFF TGCGCCAGCAGCGGACAGGGTGTCTCTGAAGCTTTCTTT
TRBJ2-5 TRBD2 TRBV4-2 - CASSPSVLAGEYQETQYF TGTGCCAGCAGCCCGAGTGTACTAGCGGGAGAATACCAAGAGACCCAGTACTTC
TRBJ2-2 - TRBV6-4 - CASSAEGGQITGELFF TGTGCCAGCAGCGCCGAGGGGGGGCAAATCACCGGGGAGCTGTTTTTT
TRBJ1-1 - TRBV6-5 - CASNQGLTEAFF TGTGCCAGCAATCAGGGTCTCACTGAAGCTTTCTTT
TRBJ1-4 - TRBV29-1 - CSVAAGAHEKLFF TGCAGCGTTGCCGCGGGGGCGCATGAAAAACTGTTTTTT
TRBJ2-7 - TRBV11-2 - CASSLGVGRGIADEQYF TGTGCCAGCAGCTTAGGGGTCGGCAGGGGGATAGCGGACGAGCAGTACTTC
TRBJ2-2 - TRBV19 - CASTHQDGAGELFF TGTGCCAGTACCCACCAGGACGGGGCCGGGGAGCTGTTTTTT